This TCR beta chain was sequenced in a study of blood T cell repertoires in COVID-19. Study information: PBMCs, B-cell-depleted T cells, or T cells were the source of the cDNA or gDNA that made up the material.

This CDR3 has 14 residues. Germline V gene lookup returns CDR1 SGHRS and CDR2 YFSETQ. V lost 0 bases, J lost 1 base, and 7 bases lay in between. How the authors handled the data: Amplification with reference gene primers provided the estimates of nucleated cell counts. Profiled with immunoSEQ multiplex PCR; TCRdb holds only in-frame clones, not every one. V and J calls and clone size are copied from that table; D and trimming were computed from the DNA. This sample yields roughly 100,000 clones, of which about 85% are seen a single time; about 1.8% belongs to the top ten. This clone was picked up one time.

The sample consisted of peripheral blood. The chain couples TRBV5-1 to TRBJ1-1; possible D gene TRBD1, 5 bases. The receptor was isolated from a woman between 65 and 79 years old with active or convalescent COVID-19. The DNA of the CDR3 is TGCGCCAGCAGCTTGGACACAGGGAACACTGAAGCTTTCTTT. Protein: CASSLDTGNTEAFF.